These 29 T cell receptor beta chains share one sample of origin, sequenced in a study of Ad26.COV2.S vaccination and SARS-CoV-2 variants. Clones were sequenced by immunoSEQ multiplex PCR, and TCRdb holds only the in-frame ones, with some missing. The sample records roughly 150,000 clones, approximately 90% being singletons. The starting material was peripheral blood, obtained after recovery from COVID-19. Receptors originate from a human donor who had recovered from COVID-19.

The rearrangement joins TRBV4-1 to TRBJ2-2, with D possibly being TRBD1 (5 bases). The CDR3 sequence is 15 residues long. Germline CDR1 and CDR2: MGHRA and YSYEKL. V was pared by 0 bases and J by 4 bases, with 9 bases between. CDR3 protein: CASSQDLTVTGELFF. As DNA, the CDR3 is TGCGCCAGCAGCCAAGATCTGACAGTCACCGGGGAGCTGTTTTTT.

The gene calls are TRBV11-2 and TRBJ1-6; tentatively, D is TRBD1 (6 bases). The CDR3 loop spans 13 amino acids. Trimming left V 4 bases short and J 8 bases short, with 9 bases between. Germline V gene sequence: CDR1 SGHAT, CDR2 FQNNGV. Written as DNA, the CDR3 is TGTGCCAGCAGCTCCTACAGGGATTCACCCCTCCACTTT. This translates into CASSSYRDSPLHF.

The gene calls are TRBV27 and TRBJ1-4; D might be TRBD1 (6 bases). Germline V CDR1 and CDR2: MNHEY, SMNVEV (reference sequence). V was shortened by 3 bases and J by 7 bases, with 12 bases between the two germline ends. The CDR3 loop spans 14 amino acids. The CDR3 loop reads CASSLVQGGEKLFF. The CDR3 coding sequence is TGTGCCAGCAGTTTGGTACAGGGAGGTGAAAAACTGTTTTTT.

V usage is TRBV10-3 and J usage is TRBJ2-7; TRBD1 might be the D (5 bases). The CDR3 runs to 18 residues. V lost 0 bases to trimming and J lost 0 bases, with 18 bases between them. CDR1 ENHRY and CDR2 SYGVKD come from the germline V gene. The CDR3 protein is CAISESKSRGRSSYEQYF. The DNA for the CDR3 is TGTGCCATCAGTGAGTCGAAGAGTAGGGGCCGAAGCTCCTACGAGCAGTACTTC.

This clone was seen a single time. V usage is TRBV28 and J usage is TRBJ2-5; 9 bases agree with TRBD2. This CDR3 has 15 residues. The germline CDR1 and CDR2 sequences are MDHEN and SYDVKM. With V trimmed by 5 bases and J by 1 base, 5 bases remained unmatched. The CDR3 DNA is TGTGCCAGCAGTATTGGCGGGGGGGCCCAAGAGACCCAGTACTTC. Its protein product is CASSIGGGAQETQYF. Drawing the rest from reference TRBV28 and TRBJ2-5, the complete variable domain is DVKVTQSSRYLVKRTGEKVFLECVQDMDHENMFWYRQDPGLGLRLIYFSYDVKMKEKGDIPEGYSVSREKKERFSLILESASTNQTSMYLCASSIGGGAQETQYFGPGTRLLVL.

The chain joins TRBV28 to TRBJ1-1, with D possibly matching TRBD1 (5 bases). The CDR3 has 13 residues. V dropped 5 bases and J dropped 5 bases, with 12 bases sitting between them. CDR1 and CDR2 (germline): MDHEN, SYDVKM. CDR3 nucleotides: TGTGCCAGCAGTCCCGTGAAGGGGACTGAAGCTTTCTTT. Its protein product is CASSPVKGTEAFF.

The chain employs TRBV9 and TRBJ2-4; 7 bases are shared with TRBD1. Germline CDR1 and CDR2: SGDLS and YYNGEE. The junction had 5 bases not matched to a gene; V was cut back by 2 bases and J by 6 bases. The CDR3 length is 14 residues. CDR3 DNA: TGTGCCAGCAGCGTCGAGGCAGGGGGAAACATTCAGTACTTC. This codes for CASSVEAGGNIQYF.

V gene TRBV5-4 combines with J gene TRBJ1-2; no reliable D call. Trimming removed 0 bases at V and 6 bases at J, with 9 bases between. The germline V gene has CDR1 SGHNT and CDR2 YYREEE (reference sequence). The CDR3 sequence is 13 residues long. CDR3 in amino acids: CASSLVPGNGYTF. The CDR3 bases are TGTGCCAGCAGCTTGGTTCCGGGAAATGGCTACACCTTC.

V and J are TRBV6-6 and TRBJ1-5; 8 bases map to TRBD1. V trimming: 3 bases; J trimming: 1 base; junction bases outside the gene matches: 2. This CDR3 is built from 15 residues. Germline lookup yields CDR1 MNHNY and CDR2 SVGAGI (reference sequence). CDR3 sequence reads: CASSYQGASNQPQHF. The CDR3 nucleotides are TGTGCCAGCAGTTATCAGGGGGCGAGCAATCAGCCCCAGCATTTT.

The CDR3 is CASRAPKTRGYTF. CDR3 in DNA: TGTGCCAGCAGAGCGCCGAAAACCCGGGGCTACACCTTC. V gene TRBV6-5 combines with J gene TRBJ1-2; D unresolved. The CDR3 has 13 residues. CDR1 and CDR2 (germline): MNHEY, SVGAGI. V lost 6 bases to trimming and J lost 8 bases, with 16 bases between them.

The chain combines TRBV6-2 or TRBV6-3 with TRBJ2-3; D perhaps matches TRBD1 (6 bases). Germline V gene sequence: CDR1 MNHEY, CDR2 SVGEGT. This CDR3 is built from 20 residues. The V and J ends lost 2 bases and 1 base respectively, with 25 bases between them. CDR3 amino acids: CASSYPTGPKGDLRTDTQYF. DNA for the CDR3: TGTGCCAGCAGTTACCCGACAGGCCCAAAAGGGGACCTACGCACAGATACGCAGTATTTT.

This chain links TRBV19 with TRBJ1-5; D is possibly TRBD1 (6 bases). Per germline, CDR1 LNHDA and CDR2 SQIVND (reference sequence). V lost 5 bases and J 0 bases, leaving 11 bases between the germline ends. The CDR3 runs to 15 residues. DNA of the CDR3: TGTGCCAGTAGTTCCCAGGGGATTAGCAATCAGCCCCAGCATTTT. It yields the protein CASSSQGISNQPQHF.

This chain links TRBV3-1 (or the pseudogene TRBV3-2) with TRBJ2-5; no reliable D call. The germline V gene has CDR1 LGHDT and CDR2 YNNKEL (reference sequence). With 4 bases removed from V and 1 base from J, the gap between germline ends came to 4 bases. This CDR3 comprises 12 residues. The CDR3 sequence: CASSLSQETQYF. The CDR3 DNA reads TGTGCCAGCAGCCTTAGCCAAGAGACCCAGTACTTC.

The chain couples TRBV6-2 or TRBV6-3 to TRBJ1-5; 8 bases agree with TRBD1. V dropped 5 bases and J dropped 4; count of bases not matched to a gene: 4. Germline loops: CDR1 MNHEY, CDR2 SVGEGT. The CDR3 sequence is 14 residues long. CDR3 protein: CASSGQGSNQPQHF. DNA of the CDR3: TGTGCCAGCAGTGGACAGGGATCGAATCAGCCCCAGCATTTT.

The V and J genes are TRBV28 and TRBJ1-5; D uncertain. The germline gives CDR1 MDHEN, CDR2 SYDVKM. V lost 1 base to trimming and J lost 2 bases, with 6 bases between them. This CDR3 region has 14 residues. The CDR3, as DNA: TGTGCCAGCAGTTTATCAAGGGGCAATCAGCCCCAGCATTTT. Translating gives CASSLSRGNQPQHF. Drawing the rest from reference TRBV28 and TRBJ1-5, the complete variable domain is DVKVTQSSRYLVKRTGEKVFLECVQDMDHENMFWYRQDPGLGLRLIYFSYDVKMKEKGDIPEGYSVSREKKERFSLILESASTNQTSMYLCASSLSRGNQPQHFGDGTRLSIL.

The chain combines TRBV19 with TRBJ1-1; the D gene is possibly TRBD1 (5 bases). Trimming pared 10 bases from V and 5 bases from J, leaving 20 bases between. The V gene's germline CDR1 is LNHDA and CDR2 SQIVND (reference sequence). The CDR3 is 14 amino acids. The CDR3 loop reads CATRRGADRTEAFF. The CDR3 bases are TGTGCCACCCGACGAGGGGCGGATAGGACTGAAGCTTTCTTT.

The gene calls are TRBV7-8 and TRBJ1-6, with D hard to call. The germline CDR1 and CDR2 sequences are SGHVS and FQNEAQ. V was shortened by 1 base and J by 4 bases, with 14 bases between the two germline ends. This CDR3 has 17 residues. CDR3 region: CASSLEGRVAYNSPLHF. The CDR3 DNA is TGTGCCAGCAGCTTAGAGGGCCGGGTCGCTTATAATTCACCCCTCCACTTT.

V is TRBV7-9 and J is TRBJ1-1; no definite D call. The germline V gene encodes CDR1 SEHNR and CDR2 FQNEAQ (reference sequence). V dropped 3 bases and J dropped 1 base, with 12 bases sitting between them. The CDR3 loop spans 15 amino acids. The CDR3 DNA follows: TGTGCCAGCAGCTTTAAAGGAGGGCCGAACACTGAAGCTTTCTTT. Translated: CASSFKGGPNTEAFF.

The gene calls are TRBV6-5 and TRBJ2-2; no reliable D call. This CDR3 has 14 residues. The germline V gene has CDR1 MNHEY and CDR2 SVGAGI. Trimming shortened V by 5 bases and J by 1 base, and 8 bases separated the two germline ends. The CDR3 loop reads CASSPDGNTGELFF. CDR3 in DNA: TGTGCCAGCAGTCCGGACGGGAACACCGGGGAGCTGTTTTTT.

This clone occurred once. CDR3 coding DNA: TGTGCCAGTAGCAGGGTTAATGAAAAACTGTTTTTT. Its protein product is CASSRVNEKLFF. The chain employs TRBV19 and TRBJ1-4; D may be TRBD1 (5 bases). The germline CDR1 and CDR2 sequences are LNHDA and SQIVND (reference sequence). With 6 bases removed from V and 4 bases from J, the gap between germline ends came to 6 bases. The CDR3 has 12 amino acids.

This sequence joins TRBV11-3 and TRBJ2-2; 11 bases agree with TRBD1. The CDR3 has 16 amino acids. Losses at the gene ends were 5 bases for V and 7 bases for J; bases not matched to a gene: 9. Per the germline V gene, CDR1 is SGHNT and CDR2 is YENEEA. CDR3 loop: CASSRRTGGMVGELFF. The DNA for the CDR3 is TGTGCCAGCAGCCGCAGGACAGGGGGCATGGTCGGGGAGCTGTTTTTT.

The V gene is TRBV11-2, the J gene TRBJ2-7; weak D call: TRBD1 (5 bases). Germline V lookup: CDR1 SGHAT, CDR2 FQNNGV. The CDR3 contains 13 residues. V was shortened by 0 bases and J by 2 bases, with 5 bases between the two germline ends. CDR3 in DNA: TGTGCCAGCAGCTTAGAGGGGCCCTACGAGCAGTACTTC. Translation: CASSLEGPYEQYF. The full variable domain, its missing parts supplied by reference TRBV11-2 and TRBJ2-7, is EAGVAQSPRYKIIEKRQSVAFWCNPISGHATLYWYQQILGQGPKLLIQFQNNGVVDDSQLPKDRFSAERLKGVDSTLKIQPAKLEDSAVYLCASSLEGPYEQYFGPGTRLTVT.

The rearrangement uses TRBV7-2 and TRBJ2-5; 7 bases map to TRBD2. Germline V gene data show CDR1 as SGHTA and CDR2 as FQGNSA. After removal of 4 bases from V and 5 bases from J, the junction contained 7 bases not matched to a gene. The CDR3 runs to 14 residues. CDR3 sequence reads: CASSWGGDFETQYF. The DNA of the CDR3 is TGTGCCAGCAGCTGGGGGGGGGATTTCGAGACCCAGTACTTC.

The chain joins TRBV16 to TRBJ2-1; no reliable D call. The CDR3 covers 15 residues. Per the germline V gene, CDR1 is KGHSY and CDR2 is FQNENV. Trimming removed 3 bases at V and 4 bases at J, with 13 bases between. The CDR3 sequence is CASSQQQGSYNEQFF. CDR3 nucleotide sequence: TGTGCCAGCAGCCAGCAACAAGGCTCTTACAATGAGCAGTTCTTC.

This chain connects TRBV21-1 to TRBJ2-5; the table assigns TRBD1, which was not confirmed against the DNA. TRBV21-1 is noted as a pseudogene. CDR3 size: 14 residues. As DNA, the CDR3 is TGTGCCAGCAGCAAGAGGGGGATACAAGAGACCCAGTACTTC. Translation gives CASSKRGIQETQYF.

The chain couples TRBV5-1 to TRBJ2-5; D call uncertain. The ends were cut back, 4 bases at V and 0 bases at J, with 7 bases in the middle. Per the germline V gene, CDR1 is SGHRS and CDR2 is YFSETQ. This CDR3 spans 13 amino acids. Here the CDR3 reads CASSPNHQETQYF. The CDR3 region has the DNA TGCGCCAGCAGCCCAAACCACCAAGAGACCCAGTACTTC.

The chain couples TRBV5-1 to TRBJ1-4, with 8 bases identical to TRBD1. The germline V gene has CDR1 SGHRS and CDR2 YFSETQ. V gave up 2 bases and J gave up 8 bases; unmatched junction bases: 5. There are 14 residues in the CDR3. This CDR3 reads CASSFTGGREKLFF. The DNA for the CDR3 is TGCGCCAGCAGCTTTACAGGGGGACGGGAAAAACTGTTTTTT.

V gene TRBV14 combines with J gene TRBJ2-7, with 10 bases aligning to TRBD1. Germline loops: CDR1 SGHDN, CDR2 FVKESK. The V and J ends lost 2 bases and 6 bases, in that order; junction bases with no gene match: 7. The length of the CDR3 is 15 residues. CDR3 bases: TGTGCCAGCAGCCAAAGACAGGGGGCAATTAGCGAGCAGTACTTC. It encodes CASSQRQGAISEQYF.

This clone was seen only once. The DNA of the CDR3 is TGTGCCAGTAGTCCACAGGGGGCTAGTGTGTACAATGAGCAGTTCTTC. Translated, it gives CASSPQGASVYNEQFF. The chain combines TRBV19 with TRBJ2-1; 9 positions agree with TRBD1. The CDR3 is 16 residues long. Germline CDR1 LNHDA, CDR2 SQIVND (reference sequence). V dropped 5 bases and J dropped 4; count of bases not matched to a gene: 9.